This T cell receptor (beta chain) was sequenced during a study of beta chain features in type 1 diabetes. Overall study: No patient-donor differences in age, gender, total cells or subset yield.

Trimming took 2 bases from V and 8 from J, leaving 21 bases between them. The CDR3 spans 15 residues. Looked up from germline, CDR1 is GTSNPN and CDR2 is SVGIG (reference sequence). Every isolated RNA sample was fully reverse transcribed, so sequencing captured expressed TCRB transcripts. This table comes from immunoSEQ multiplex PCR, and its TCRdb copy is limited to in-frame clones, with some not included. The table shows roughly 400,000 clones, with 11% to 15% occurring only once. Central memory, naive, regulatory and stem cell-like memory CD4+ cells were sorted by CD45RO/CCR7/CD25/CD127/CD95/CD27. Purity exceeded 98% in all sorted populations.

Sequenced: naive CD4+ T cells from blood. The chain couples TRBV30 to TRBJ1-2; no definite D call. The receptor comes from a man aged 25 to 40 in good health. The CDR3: CAWSPGSDARFGYTF. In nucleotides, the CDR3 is TGTGCCTGGAGTCCCGGAAGCGACGCAAGATTCGGCTACACCTTC.